This entry is about one T cell receptor beta chain. Its antigen is unidentified. V lost 2 bases and J lost 8; bases outside the gene matches: 9. This CDR3 comprises 16 residues. Germline V gene lookup returns CDR1 ENHRY and CDR2 SYGVKD. These data originate in a study of T-cell reconstitution after alpha-beta-depleted transplantation in children. Points from the study as a whole: Reported findings indicate that, about two months after transplant, alpha-beta T cells came from several hundred expanded clones, which were derived from non-depleted graft cells. After transplant, high TCRbeta diversity at day 60 in some patients arose from surviving recipient T cells and thymic progenitors. The authors attributed T-cell counts and diversity one year after transplant mostly to newly produced T cells.

During its preparation, the TCRbeta library received unique molecular identifiers. TCRdb re-analysed the PCR reads in MiXCR, keeping a single row per CDR3 protein. The repertoire holds about 610,000 distinct CDR3 sequences, with more than 20% as singletons. This TCR was sampled from a boy less than two years old with Wiskott-Aldrich syndrome, due to receive a stem cell transplant. This sequence joins TRBV10-3 and TRBJ2-5; TRBD2 agrees at 12 bases. The sample was PBMCs, taken before TCRalphabeta/CD19-depleted stem cell transplant. The CDR3 here is CAISEGPGLAGITQYF. The CDR3 DNA reads TGTGCCATCAGTGAGGGGCCGGGACTAGCGGGCATTACCCAGTACTTC.